Detailed here is one T cell receptor (beta chain). The antigen is not known. This record belongs to a study of shared clonotypes between healthy human individuals. General study results and limits: Among donors, the sharing of clonotypes was expected to be influenced by sequencing depth.

Trimming took 9 bases from V and 9 from J, leaving 12 bases between them. Germline CDR1 reads SNHLY; CDR2 reads FYNNEI. CDR3 length: 12 amino acids. Deep-level assay runs were performed. TCRdb's table, derived via immunoSEQ multiplex PCR, lists solely in-frame clones and lacks some. The table records millions of clones, 85% to 95% of them present only once. V usage is TRBV2 and J usage is TRBJ1-6; D might be TRBD1 (5 bases). Sequencing input: naive CD4+ T cells sorted from blood. Subset indicated: CD45RA+ positively selected. The sequence was collected from a man aged 18 to 30 in good health. The CDR3, as DNA: TGTGCCAGTCGGACACTTGGTTCACCCCTCCACTTT. It is translated as CASRTLGSPLHF.